These 24 T cell receptor beta chains were all obtained from the same sample, sequenced in a study of blood T cells in healthy people across ages. It was with a sample-barcoded 5' primer and a J-beta primer mix that a second PCR of about 7 to 12 cycles was run. One entry per CDR3 protein results from TCRdb running MiXCR on the 5' RACE reads. The table has 850,000 to 950,000 distinct CDR3 sequences, more than 25% seen once. Sequenced: blood. The receptors shown here come from a woman older than 75 in good health.

This clonotype was observed at least ten times. The V gene is TRBV5-1, the J gene TRBJ2-1; weak D call: TRBD2 (5 bases). V gave up 0 bases and J gave up 3 bases, with 13 bases separating them. The CDR3 totals 16 residues. Germline CDR1 SGHRS, CDR2 YFSETQ. Written as DNA, the CDR3 is TGCGCCAGCAGCTTGGCGGACTCCAACAACTACAATGAGCAGTTCTTC. It translates to CASSLADSNNYNEQFF.

The V gene is TRBV7-9, the J gene TRBJ1-2; D not certain. This CDR3 contains 15 residues. With 5 bases removed from V and 0 bases from J, the gap between germline ends came to 13 bases. Germline CDR1 reads SEHNR; CDR2 reads FQNEAQ (reference sequence). CDR3: CASSHTDVTNYGYTF. CDR3 bases: TGTGCCAGCAGCCACACAGACGTTACTAACTATGGCTACACCTTC. The full variable domain, completed using reference TRBV7-9 and TRBJ1-2, is DTGVSQNPRHKITKRGQNVTFRCDPISEHNRLYWYRQTLGQGPEFLTYFQNEAQLEKSRLLSDRFSAERPKGSFSTLEIQRTEQGDSAMYLCASSHTDVTNYGYTFGSGTRLTVV.

This clonotype was detected a few times. The J gene is TRBJ2-2, the V gene TRBV12-3 or TRBV12-4; no definite D call. This CDR3 contains 11 residues. The V end lost 7 bases, the J end lost 9 bases, and 9 bases lay between the germline ends. CDR3 sequence (DNA): TGTGCCAGCACCTCGAGCTGGGAGCTGTTTTTT. As protein: CASTSSWELFF.

This clonotype has at least ten counts. This chain uses TRBV11-2 with TRBJ2-3; 8 bases agree with TRBD2. CDR1 is SGHAT, CDR2 FQNNGV, per germline. The CDR3 length is 17 residues. The V gene end was trimmed by 4 bases and the J gene end by 0 bases; junction bases not matched to a gene: 9. CDR3 bases: TGTGCCAGCAGCTGGCGGCGCGGGGGGATTAGCACAGATACGCAGTATTTT. Residues: CASSWRRGGISTDTQYF. Drawing the rest from reference TRBV11-2 and TRBJ2-3, the complete variable domain is EAGVAQSPRYKIIEKRQSVAFWCNPISGHATLYWYQQILGQGPKLLIQFQNNGVVDDSQLPKDRFSAERLKGVDSTLKIQPAKLEDSAVYLCASSWRRGGISTDTQYFGPGTRLTVL.

With respect to this clonotype: The junction departs from germline at one end; a sequencing error may be responsible. CDR3 coding DNA: TGCGCCAGCAGCCAAGAGGATGGACGGCTGATCTTT. Its translation is CASSQEDGRLIF. The chain combines TRBV4-3 with TRBJ1-1; no clear D. This CDR3 comprises 12 residues. Germline V CDR1 and CDR2: LGHNA, YSLEER.

A note on this clonotype: The junction shows a germline mismatch at one end, possibly a read error. The chain joins TRBV10-3 to TRBJ2-7; D may be TRBD2 (6 bases). Germline V lookup: CDR1 ENHRY, CDR2 SYGVKD. The CDR3 extends over 13 amino acids. CDR3 coding DNA: TGTGCCATCAATGAGCGCGGGGTCTACGAACAGTACTTC. Protein product: CAINERGVYEQYF.

The CDR3: CASSLDGTSAETQYF. The CDR3 coding sequence is TGTGCCAGCAGCTTAGACGGGACTAGCGCTGAGACCCAGTACTTC. V and J are TRBV11-3 and TRBJ2-5; 10 nucleotides agree with TRBD2. Germline assignment: CDR1 SGHNT and CDR2 YENEEA. CDR3 length equals 15 residues. The J segment lost 5 bases and the V segment lost 0 bases, leaving 3 bases of the junction unmatched.

With regard to this clonotype: One end of the junction does not line up with germline, which may come from a read error. The rearrangement uses TRBV5-1 and TRBJ2-5; TRBD2 matches 7 bases. CDR1 is SGHRS, CDR2 YFSETQ, per germline. The CDR3 extends over 15 amino acids. As DNA, the CDR3 is TGCGGCAGCAGCTTGGACGGGGGGATCTACAATGAGCAGTACTTC. Its translation is CGSSLDGGIYNEQYF. The full variable domain, completed using reference TRBV5-1 and TRBJ2-5, is KAGVTQTPRYLIKTRGQQVTLSCSPISGHRSVSWYQQTPGQGLQFLFEYFSETQRNKGNFPGRFSGRQFSNSRSEMNVSTLELGDSALYLCGSSLDGGIYNEQYFGPGTRLLVL.

This clonotype was seen a few times. Just one base apart from a much larger clone, this may be a read error. The rearrangement links TRBV5-1 to TRBJ2-3, with 11 bases that match TRBD1. The V gene's germline CDR1 is SGHRS and CDR2 YFSETQ. There are 15 residues in the CDR3. This CDR3 is CASSSGTGGTDTRYF. Written as DNA, the CDR3 is TGCGCCAGCAGCTCAGGGACAGGGGGTACAGATACGCGGTATTTT. Variable domain in full (rest from reference TRBV5-1 and TRBJ2-3): KAGVTQTPRYLIKTRGQQVTLSCSPISGHRSVSWYQQTPGQGLQFLFEYFSETQRNKGNFPGRFSGRQFSNSRSEMNVSTLELGDSALYLCASSSGTGGTDTRYFGPGTRLTVL.

The rearrangement uses TRBV6-2 or TRBV6-3 and TRBJ2-3, with D tentatively TRBD1 or TRBD2 (5 bases each). Trimming pared 3 bases from V and 4 bases from J, leaving 11 bases between. The V gene's germline CDR1 is MNHEY and CDR2 SVGEGT. The CDR3 runs 14 residues. The CDR3 region is CASSYGAGPDTQYF. The CDR3 nucleotides read TGTGCCAGCAGTTATGGGGCGGGCCCAGATACGCAGTATTTT.

This clonotype was found a few times. A much larger clone differs by one base, so this may be a read error. The chain employs TRBV7-2 and TRBJ2-1, with 10 bases aligning to TRBD2. The CDR3 totals 12 residues. The V gene's germline CDR1 is SGHTA and CDR2 FQGNSA. CDR3 coding DNA: TGTGCCAGCAGCCTCCTAGCGGGGGAGCCGTTCTTC. Amino acids: CASSLLAGEPFF. Full variable domain (outside the CDR3, taken from reference TRBV7-2 and TRBJ2-1): GAGVSQSPSNKVTEKGKDVELRCDPISGHTALYWYRQSLGQGLEFLIYFQGNSAPDKSGLPSDRFSAERTGGSVSTLTIQRTQQEDSAVYLCASSLLAGEPFFGPGTRLTVL.

This clonotype was detected many times. The V gene is TRBV18, the J gene TRBJ2-5, with 8 bases fitting TRBD2. The CDR3 spans 14 residues. Germline V gene data show CDR1 as KGHSH and CDR2 as LQKENI. Trimming removed 4 bases from V and 5 bases from J; junction bases left unmatched: 6. The CDR3 DNA is TGTGCCAGCTCACAGGGACTAGGATTGGAGACCCAGTACTTC. As protein: CASSQGLGLETQYF.

The V gene is TRBV30, the J gene TRBJ1-1, with D tentatively TRBD1 (5 bases). The germline gives CDR1 GTSNPN, CDR2 SVGIG (reference sequence). The V and J ends lost 2 bases and 6 bases respectively, with 13 bases between them. The CDR3 is 13 residues long. CDR3 in amino acids: CAWSRQISAEAFF. The CDR3 DNA follows: TGTGCCTGGAGTAGACAGATTTCGGCTGAAGCTTTCTTT.

This clonotype has only one observation. The chain is built from TRBV4-3 and TRBJ2-3; no clear D gene. CDR1 LGHNA and CDR2 YSLEER come from the germline V gene. The CDR3 is 13 amino acids. V was clipped by 0 bases and J by 6 bases, with 7 bases between them. CDR3 protein: CASSQDVQDTQYF. DNA of the CDR3: TGCGCCAGCAGCCAAGATGTTCAGGATACGCAGTATTTT.

This clonotype has only one observation. The chain combines TRBV15 with TRBJ2-1; 8 bases are shared with TRBD2. CDR3 length: 13 residues. The trim removed 8 bases at V and 8 bases at J, leaving 8 bases unmatched. Germline V gives CDR1 LNHNV, CDR2 YYDKDF (reference sequence). CDR3 DNA: TGTGCCACCCGCGAGCGGGAGTTGGATGAGCAGTTCTTC. Its translation: CATRERELDEQFF.

This clonotype was seen many times. The V gene is TRBV4-1, the J gene TRBJ2-1; D gene unclear. Germline V gene data show CDR1 as MGHRA and CDR2 as YSYEKL. V was shortened by 1 base and J by 4 bases, with 14 bases between the two germline ends. The CDR3 sequence is 16 residues long. The CDR3 region has the DNA TGCGCCAGCAGCCAAGTAGTAACACCGGGTTACAATGAGCAGTTCTTC. It encodes CASSQVVTPGYNEQFF.

In the case of this clonotype: A much larger clone differs from this one at a single base, so this may be a read error. V is TRBV20-1 and J is TRBJ1-2; 12 nucleotides line up with TRBD1. The CDR3 covers 12 residues. Germline V gene lookup returns CDR1 DFQATT and CDR2 SNEGSKA (reference sequence). CDR3 residues: CRAPGTGGSYTF. As DNA, the CDR3 is TGCAGGGCTCCAGGGACAGGGGGCAGCTACACCTTC.

There are many counts of this clonotype. The genes are TRBV20-1 and TRBJ2-1; weak D call: TRBD2 (6 bases). Trimming removed 4 bases at V and 4 bases at J, with 14 bases between. The CDR3 runs to 14 residues. Germline values: CDR1 DFQATT, CDR2 SNEGSKA (reference sequence). This CDR3 reads CSAIGAGSYNEQFF. DNA of the CDR3: TGCAGTGCTATAGGGGCGGGGTCTTACAATGAGCAGTTCTTC.

The chain recombines TRBV7-2 with TRBJ1-4; 10 positions match TRBD1. The CDR3 has 19 residues. With V trimmed by 5 bases and J by 5 bases, 17 bases remained unmatched. Germline CDR1 SGHTA, CDR2 FQGNSA. The CDR3 region has the DNA TGTGCCAGCAGCCTCATTCCCCCATCCGGGACAGGGGTGAATGAAAAACTGTTTTTT. Its protein product is CASSLIPPSGTGVNEKLFF.

This clonotype was observed a few times. It may be a read error: a sequence one base away is much more abundant. The gene calls are TRBV12-3 or TRBV12-4 and TRBJ2-5, with D uncertain. The CDR3 contains 14 residues. CDR3 in amino acids: CASSFGIPQETRYF. The CDR3 DNA follows: TGTGCCAGCAGTTTTGGTATACCACAAGAGACCCGGTACTTC.

This clonotype has just a few counts. The rearrangement links TRBV6-2 or TRBV6-3 to TRBJ1-4; D unclear. The CDR3 loop spans 14 amino acids. Germline V CDR1 and CDR2: MNHEY, SVGEGT. Trimming cost V 5 bases and J 3 bases, with 10 bases left between them. The CDR3 protein is CASSGPTANEKLFF. The CDR3 DNA reads as TGTGCCAGCAGTGGACCGACGGCTAATGAAAAACTGTTTTTT.

Ten or more counts support this clonotype. The chain couples TRBV12-3 or TRBV12-4 to TRBJ2-5; D possibly corresponds to TRBD2 (6 bases). This CDR3 is 13 amino acids long. V was clipped by 8 bases and J by 3 bases, with 13 bases between them. The CDR3 region is CASGLRRKETQYF. As DNA, the CDR3 is TGTGCCAGCGGACTAAGAAGAAAAGAGACCCAGTACTTC.

The gene calls are TRBV6-2 or TRBV6-3 and TRBJ2-3; no firm D call. The V gene's germline CDR1 is MNHEY and CDR2 SVGEGT. This CDR3 contains 14 residues. With 5 bases removed from V and 3 bases from J, the gap between germline ends came to 12 bases. The CDR3 DNA reads as TGTGCCAGCAGTCATCAGACGAAAACAGATACGCAGTATTTT. It yields the protein CASSHQTKTDTQYF.

This clonotype was detected many times. The rearrangement links TRBV24-1 to TRBJ2-1; D may be TRBD1 (5 bases). From germline, CDR1 is KGHDR and CDR2 SFDVKD. V was shortened by 5 bases and J by 4 bases, with 11 bases between the two germline ends. CDR3 length: 14 amino acids. The CDR3 nucleotides read TGTGCCACCAGTGTAGGGGCAGGGTACAATGAGCAGTTCTTC. It specifies CATSVGAGYNEQFF.